This T cell receptor beta chain was recorded in a study of tissue T cells after allogeneic stem cell transplantation. The study, taken as a whole, reports: Across patients, clones rarely overlapped, yet motif clusters were shared tissue-specifically. The study did not identify alloreactive or antigen-specific tissue TCRs, and some clones might be persisting host cells. Sampling depth was limited, and the cohort was small and clinically varied. Anatomically similar tissues had similar TCR repertoires within each patient.

Points on this clone: Its antigen is as yet unknown.

From germline, CDR1 is SGHNT and CDR2 YYREEE (reference sequence). The V and J ends lost 4 bases and 5 bases, in that order; junction bases with no gene match: 7. This CDR3 contains 15 residues. TCRdb keeps only in-frame clones here, not all; method: immunoSEQ multiplex PCR. Of around 4,100 clones listed, approximately 57% were seen once; the top ten hold 15% to 20%. This clonotype originated in an older female donor with lung cancer. The chain joins TRBV5-4 to TRBJ2-7; 12 bases fit TRBD1. Sequenced material: tissue from the esophagus, taken at autopsy. The CDR3 DNA is TGTGCCAGCAGCCACCGGGACAGGGGGCGAAACGAGCAGTACTTC. Protein product: CASSHRDRGRNEQYF.